This entry features one TCR beta chain sequence. Its antigen is not identified. These data are taken from a study of T cells after yellow fever vaccination. Study summary: With SMART-Seq v4 Ultra Low Input, the fractions containing low cell numbers were prepared. Points from the study as a whole: From the bulk population, abundant clonotypes could contaminate and appear within FACS-sorted repertoires. Most clones from primary vaccination were detected again post-booster (96% CD4, more than 85% CD8).

CDR1 is MDHEN and CDR2 is SYDVKM in the germline V gene. V lost 6 bases to trimming and J lost 2 bases, with 17 bases between them. The CDR3 has 15 amino acids. TCR cDNA was made by 5'RACE template switching, adding a universal primer site and UMIs. From the 5' RACE reads, TCRdb called clonotypes with MiXCR, one entry per CDR3 protein. The sample holds some 320,000 distinct CDR3 sequences, 7.5% to 9.5% seen once. The sample was CD4+ T cells sorted from PBMCs, taken 5 days after the yellow fever booster vaccination. The chain joins TRBV28 to TRBJ2-7; TRBD1 or TRBD2 may be the D gene (6 bases each). The clonotype originates from a man younger than 35 who received the YFV17D yellow fever vaccine. CDR3 in DNA: TGTGCCAGCAGAGACGGGATGGGGGGCACCTACGAGCAGTACGTC. Protein product: CASRDGMGGTYEQYV.